Here is one T cell receptor beta chain with its context. The record originates from a study of blood T cell repertoires in COVID-19. Study-wide context: The study drew acute and convalescent COVID-19 samples from the United States, Italy and Spain. The cDNA or gDNA used as material had been derived from T cells, B-cell-depleted T cells, or PBMCs.

The V end was cut by 5 bases, the J end by 4 bases, with 11 bases between. The CDR3 length is 13 residues. Germline assignment: CDR1 SGHTA and CDR2 FQGNSA. Original data processing: Amplified reference gene primers provided the basis for estimating nucleated cell counts. TCRdb's table, derived via immunoSEQ multiplex PCR, lists solely in-frame clones and lacks some. The V and J calls and clone size were taken over from that table, and D and trimming were inferred from the DNA. The profile shows around 370,000 clones, nearly 90% of them singletons. The sequenced sample was peripheral blood. The chain carries TRBV7-2 and TRBJ1-2; perhaps TRBD1 as D (6 bases). This sequence was found in a man between 18 and 35 years old with active or convalescent COVID-19. Written as DNA, the CDR3 is TGTGCCAGCAGCCAGAGGGGGGGCTATGGCTACACCTTC. It encodes CASSQRGGYGYTF.